This TCR beta chain is drawn from a study of metastatic and nonmetastatic thyroid tumors. There were no patients who had received any treatment before thyroid surgery. TCRdb redid the clone calls on the PCR reads using MiXCR. The sample shows about 56,000 clones, less than 30% of them seen only once. Germline V gene data show CDR1 as SGHTA and CDR2 as FQGNSA. V was pared by 3 bases and J by 10 bases, with 16 bases between. The CDR3 length is 13 residues. The clonotype comes from a female donor with papillary thyroid cancer or a benign thyroid nodule (not recorded which). Some clones in this sample may be carry-over from other donors' samples. Specimen: blood. The rearrangement links TRBV7-2 to TRBJ2-7; D not resolved. Written as DNA, the CDR3 is TGTGCCAGCAGCTTGGGCGTCCTCCTGGTACAGTACTTC. Translating gives CASSLGVLLVQYF.